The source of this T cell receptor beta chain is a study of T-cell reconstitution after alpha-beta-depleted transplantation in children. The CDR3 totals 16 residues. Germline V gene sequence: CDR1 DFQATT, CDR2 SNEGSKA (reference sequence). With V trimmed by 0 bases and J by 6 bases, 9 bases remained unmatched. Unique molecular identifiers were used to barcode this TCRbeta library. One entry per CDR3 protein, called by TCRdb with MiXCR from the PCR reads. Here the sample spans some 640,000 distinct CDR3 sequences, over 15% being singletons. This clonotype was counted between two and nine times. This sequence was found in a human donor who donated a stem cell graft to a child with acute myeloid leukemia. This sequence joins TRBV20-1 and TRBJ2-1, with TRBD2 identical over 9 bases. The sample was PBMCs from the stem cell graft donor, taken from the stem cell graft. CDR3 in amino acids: CSARDGGGGASNEQFF. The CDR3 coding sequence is TGCAGTGCTAGAGATGGGGGCGGGGGGGCGAGCAATGAGCAGTTCTTC.